One sample yielded the 17 T cell receptor beta chains listed below, sequenced in a study of blood T cell repertoires in COVID-19. Assay used: immunoSEQ multiplex PCR; TCRdb lists only in-frame clones, some missing. The sample has approximately 90,000 clones, 75% to 85% seen once; the top ten hold around a quarter. Sequencing was done on a sample of peripheral blood. Receptors originate from a man aged 55 to 69 with acute or convalescent COVID-19.

In its sample, this clone was seen once. The chain employs TRBV20-1 and TRBJ1-5; D is perhaps TRBD1 (5 bases). CDR3 length: 12 amino acids. The germline gives CDR1 DFQATT, CDR2 SNEGSKA (reference sequence). Trimming removed 3 bases from V and 7 bases from J, with 10 bases in between. This CDR3 is CSASRRGQPQHF. The CDR3 nucleotides are TGCAGTGCTAGTCGGAGGGGACAGCCCCAGCATTTT.

V is TRBV15 and J is TRBJ1-2; 8 bases line up with TRBD1. This CDR3 is built from 19 residues. With V trimmed by 5 bases and J by 2 bases, 19 bases remained unmatched. Germline V lookup: CDR1 LNHNV, CDR2 YYDKDF (reference sequence). For the CDR3, the DNA is TGTGCCACCAGCGGGTCGAGCGGGGACAGGATGAGAACCAACTATGGCTACACCTTC. Its translation is CATSGSSGDRMRTNYGYTF.

This clone came up a few times. The rearrangement uses TRBV7-9 and TRBJ2-7; TRBD1 aligns across 7 bases. V shed 1 base and J 6 bases; nucleotides not matched to a gene: 3. Germline V gene lookup returns CDR1 SEHNR and CDR2 FQNEAQ (reference sequence). The CDR3 contains 13 residues. The CDR3 coding sequence is TGTGCCAGCAGCTTAGGGACAGGTCCCGAGCAGTACGTC. Protein: CASSLGTGPEQYV.

This rearrangement joins TRBV29-1 to TRBJ2-5; 7 nucleotides match TRBD2. Germline values: CDR1 SQVTM, CDR2 ANQGSEA. J was trimmed by 2 bases and V by 3 bases; bases with no gene match: 12. This CDR3 spans 16 amino acids. The CDR3 DNA reads as TGCAGCGTTGACGGGGAGGGCCTTCTGAGGCAAGAGACCCAGTACTTC. Protein: CSVDGEGLLRQETQYF.

This clone is a singleton in its sample. V gene TRBV7-3 combines with J gene TRBJ2-6, with D tentatively TRBD2 (6 bases). CDR1 and CDR2 (germline): SGHTA, FQGTGA. This CDR3 has 16 amino acids. With 1 base removed from V and 0 bases from J, the gap between germline ends came to 7 bases. The CDR3 sequence is CASSLIGSSGANVLTF. The CDR3 bases are TGTGCCAGCAGCTTAATCGGGAGCTCTGGGGCCAACGTCCTGACTTTC.

V and J are TRBV6-2 or TRBV6-3 and TRBJ1-2, with D unresolved. The CDR3 is 16 residues long. The V and J ends lost 4 bases and 4 bases respectively, with 19 bases between them. Germline V gene data show CDR1 as MNHEY and CDR2 as SVGEGT. The CDR3 DNA reads as TGTGCCAGCAGTTCAACCCCCGTGTCGAGAGTCTATGGCTACACCTTC. This codes for CASSSTPVSRVYGYTF.

This rearrangement joins TRBV5-1 to TRBJ1-3; D is undetermined. This CDR3 spans 14 amino acids. Germline assignment: CDR1 SGHRS and CDR2 YFSETQ. V was trimmed by 4 bases and J by 1 base, leaving 9 bases between them. The CDR3 spells CASSPTPSGNTIYF. CDR3 sequence (DNA): TGCGCCAGCAGCCCTACGCCTTCTGGAAACACCATATATTTT.

V usage is TRBV7-9 and J usage is TRBJ2-1, with TRBD1 matching over 10 bases. V dropped 6 bases and J dropped 1; count of bases not matched to a gene: 6. Germline CDR1 is SEHNR and CDR2 is FQNEAQ (reference sequence). The CDR3 covers 16 residues. CDR3 sequence: CASSFPGQGSYNEQFF. The CDR3 bases are TGTGCCAGCAGTTTTCCGGGACAGGGGTCCTACAATGAGCAGTTCTTC.

The chain recombines TRBV23-1 with TRBJ2-6; D gene unclear. TRBV23-1 counts as an open reading frame of uncertain function. This CDR3 spans 17 amino acids. The V end was cut by 7 bases, the J end by 4 bases, with 20 bases between. The DNA of the CDR3 is TGCGCCAGCACCAAACTTCCCGACCTGGAGGGGGCCAACGTCCTGACTTTC. Its protein product is CASTKLPDLEGANVLTF.

The chain carries TRBV3-1 (or the pseudogene TRBV3-2) and TRBJ2-3, with 10 nucleotides matching TRBD2. Germline CDR1 LGHDT, CDR2 YNNKEL (reference sequence). The CDR3 covers 19 residues. Losses at the gene ends were 4 bases for V and 3 bases for J; bases not matched to a gene: 16. CDR3 region: CASSPDLRQRGGQTDTQYF. The CDR3 region has the DNA TGTGCCAGCAGCCCCGATCTACGACAGCGGGGGGGCCAAACAGATACGCAGTATTTT.

This clone was detected once. The V and J genes are TRBV27 and TRBJ1-1; D may be TRBD1 (6 bases). In germline, CDR1 is MNHEY, CDR2 SMNVEV (reference sequence). Trimming removed 4 bases from V and 3 bases from J, with 15 bases in between. The CDR3 is made up of 15 amino acids. CDR3 DNA sequence: TGTGCCAGCAGTTGGACAGCCCCACTCTACACTGAAGCTTTCTTT. It specifies CASSWTAPLYTEAFF.

The chain uses TRBV10-2 and TRBJ1-1; possibly TRBD1 for D (6 bases). CDR1 is WSHSY and CDR2 is SAAADI in the germline V gene. There are 15 residues in the CDR3. V lost 5 bases, J lost 4 bases, and 17 bases lay in between. CDR3 sequence: CASSRRGGGITEAFF. CDR3 nucleotides: TGCGCCAGCAGTCGGCGCGGGGGCGGAATCACTGAAGCTTTCTTT.

The J gene is TRBJ1-1, the V gene TRBV5-4, with D possibly being TRBD1 (5 bases). The CDR3 is 14 amino acids. Germline values: CDR1 SGHNT, CDR2 YYREEE (reference sequence). Trimming left V 2 bases short and J 0 bases short, with 8 bases between. The CDR3 reads CASSFQGLNTEAFF. The DNA of the CDR3 is TGTGCCAGCAGCTTTCAGGGCTTGAACACTGAAGCTTTCTTT.

This sequence joins TRBV7-2 and TRBJ1-1, with D perhaps matching TRBD1 (6 bases). CDR1 and CDR2 (germline): SGHTA, FQGNSA. The V and J ends lost 4 bases and 1 base respectively, with 16 bases between them. The CDR3 spans 16 residues. The CDR3 nucleotides are TGTGCCAGCAGCTCGCAGGGGATCCTTACGAACACTGAAGCTTTCTTT. Residues: CASSSQGILTNTEAFF.

The chain uses TRBV18 and TRBJ1-1, with unresolved D. Germline V gene sequence: CDR1 KGHSH, CDR2 LQKENI. The length of the CDR3 is 16 residues. Deletions cut 2 bases from V and 0 bases from J, with 13 bases between. The CDR3 nucleotides are TGTGCCAGCTCACCAGCCCTCGGGTCCATGAACACTGAAGCTTTCTTT. Encoded protein: CASSPALGSMNTEAFF.

As for this clone: The CDR3 does not end in the conserved phenylalanine or tryptophan, so this is likely a read error. The CDR3 reads CASSANPGQGAALAFS. The CDR3, as DNA: TGTGCCAGCTCAGCTAACCCCGGACAGGGGGCTGCTCTGGCTTTCTCG. V usage is TRBV18 and J usage is TRBJ1-3; the match to TRBD1 covers 11 bases. Judging by the DNA end, TRBJ1-1 fits better; the J call may be wrong. Germline loops: CDR1 KGHSH, CDR2 LQKENI. This CDR3 spans 16 amino acids.

V gene TRBV11-2 combines with J gene TRBJ2-4, with 8 bases aligning to TRBD1. This CDR3 contains 15 residues. Germline values: CDR1 SGHAT, CDR2 FQNNGV. After removal of 5 bases from V and 1 base from J, the junction contained 4 bases not matched to a gene. CDR3 nucleotides: TGTGCCAGCAGCCGAGGACAGGGTGCCAAAAACATTCAGTACTTC. Translating it yields CASSRGQGAKNIQYF.